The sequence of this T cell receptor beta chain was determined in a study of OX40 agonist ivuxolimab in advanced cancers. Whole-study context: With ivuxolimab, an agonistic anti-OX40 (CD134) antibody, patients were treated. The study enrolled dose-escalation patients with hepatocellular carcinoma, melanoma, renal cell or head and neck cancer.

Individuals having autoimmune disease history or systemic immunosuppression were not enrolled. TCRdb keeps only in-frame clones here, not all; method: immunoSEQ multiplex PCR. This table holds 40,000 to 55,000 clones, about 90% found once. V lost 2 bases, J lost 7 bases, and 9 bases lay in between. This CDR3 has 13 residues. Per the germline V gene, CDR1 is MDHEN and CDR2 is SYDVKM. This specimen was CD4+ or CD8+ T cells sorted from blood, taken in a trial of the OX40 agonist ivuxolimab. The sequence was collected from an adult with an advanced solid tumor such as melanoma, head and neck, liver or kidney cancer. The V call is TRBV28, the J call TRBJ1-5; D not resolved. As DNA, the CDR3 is TGTGCCAGCAGTTTAATGGGTAACCAGCCCCAGCATTTT. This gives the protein CASSLMGNQPQHF.